These 29 T cell receptor beta chains were sequenced from one sample in a study of technical replicates of blood from a few donors. The protocol was immunoSEQ multiplex PCR, while the TCRdb copy is restricted to in-frame clones and leaves out a portion. This sample has more than 65,000 clones, with more than 85% found just once. Specimen: T cells isolated from PBMCs. The receptors originated from a human donor in good health.

The chain has TRBV28 and TRBJ2-1; the D is unclear. The CDR3 consists of 12 residues. CDR1 is MDHEN, CDR2 SYDVKM, per germline. V lost 1 base and J lost 10, with 8 bases in between. CDR3 bases: TGTGCCAGCAGTTTATCTCAACTCGAGCAGTTCTTC. Its translation is CASSLSQLEQFF.

The chain couples TRBV2 to TRBJ2-7; no reliable D call. The CDR3 has 14 residues. Trimming stripped 1 base from V and 0 bases from J, with 7 bases between. The germline gives CDR1 SNHLY, CDR2 FYNNEI. CDR3 nucleotide sequence: TGTGCCAGCAGTGAAGACTTTAGCTCCTACGAGCAGTACTTC. Its translation is CASSEDFSSYEQYF.

This clone was counted a single time. The CDR3 bases are TGTGCCAGTAGTCTATATACTCGACAGCAGAACACTGAAGCTTTCTTT. This encodes CASSLYTRQQNTEAFF. The chain carries TRBV19 and TRBJ1-1, with D possibly being TRBD1 (5 bases). With 5 bases removed from V and 1 base from J, the gap between germline ends came to 17 bases. The CDR3 length is 16 residues. The germline V gene has CDR1 LNHDA and CDR2 SQIVND (reference sequence).

The chain links TRBV30 to TRBJ2-1; TRBD2 matches at 11 bases. CDR1 and CDR2 (germline): GTSNPN, SVGIG (reference sequence). After removal of 4 bases from V and 5 bases from J, the junction contained 4 bases not matched to a gene. This CDR3 has 14 amino acids. In DNA form, the CDR3 reads TGTGCCTGGACCCCGGGACTAGCGGACAATGAGCAGTTCTTC. Translated, it gives CAWTPGLADNEQFF.

The V gene is TRBV28, the J gene TRBJ2-7, with TRBD2 as a possible D gene (5 bases). Germline CDR1 reads MDHEN; CDR2 reads SYDVKM. V shed 5 bases and J shed 9 bases, with 11 bases lying between them. This CDR3 has 11 residues. CDR3 residues: CASSDYTGQYF. The DNA of the CDR3 is TGTGCCAGCAGTGACTACACGGGGCAGTACTTC.

The J gene is TRBJ2-1, the V gene TRBV6-4; no clear D. CDR3 length: 12 amino acids. The germline V and J ends were trimmed by 3 bases and 6 bases, with 6 bases remaining between them. Germline CDR1 MRHNA, CDR2 SNTAGT. The CDR3 DNA follows: TGTGCCAGCAGTGAGGTCGGCAATGAGCAGTTCTTC. Translation gives CASSEVGNEQFF.

V and J are TRBV7-9 and TRBJ2-7; 12 nucleotides align to TRBD2. J lost 5 bases, V lost 1 base, and 3 bases had no gene match. Looked up from germline, CDR1 is SEHNR and CDR2 is FQNEAQ (reference sequence). The CDR3 sequence is 15 residues long. Here the CDR3 reads CASSLVTSGSDEQYF. DNA for the CDR3: TGTGCCAGCAGCTTAGTGACTAGCGGGAGCGACGAGCAGTACTTC.

V gene TRBV30 combines with J gene TRBJ2-1, with 10 bases matching TRBD2. The ends lost 2 bases at V and 0 bases at J; junction bases unmatched: 1. This CDR3 has 15 residues. Germline V gene lookup returns CDR1 GTSNPN and CDR2 SVGIG (reference sequence). The CDR3, as DNA: TGTGCCTGGAGTCTAGCGGGGGCCTCCTACAATGAGCAGTTCTTC. Its translation is CAWSLAGASYNEQFF.

This rearrangement joins TRBV27 to TRBJ1-2; TRBD1 is a possible D gene (5 bases). This CDR3 comprises 13 residues. From germline, CDR1 is MNHEY and CDR2 SMNVEV (reference sequence). Trimming pared 2 bases from V and 5 bases from J, leaving 9 bases between. The CDR3 loop is CASSLEGTYGYTF. CDR3 sequence (DNA): TGTGCCAGCAGTTTAGAGGGGACTTATGGCTACACCTTC.

This rearrangement joins TRBV5-4 to TRBJ2-7; TRBD2 matches at 7 bases. The CDR3 is 14 amino acids. Losses at the gene ends were 4 bases for V and 5 bases for J; bases not matched to a gene: 9. CDR1 SGHNT and CDR2 YYREEE come from the germline V gene (reference sequence). The CDR3 bases are TGTGCCAGCAGCGTAGATAGCGGGCGCGACGAGCAGTACTTC. The encoded protein is CASSVDSGRDEQYF.

The CDR3 is CASSPGPGERGYTF. Written as DNA, the CDR3 is TGTGCCAGCAGCCCCGGCCCAGGGGAAAGGGGCTACACCTTC. The chain links TRBV6-5 to TRBJ1-2; D might be TRBD1 (6 bases). Trimming shortened V by 6 bases and J by 8 bases, and 19 bases separated the two germline ends. This CDR3 spans 14 amino acids. Germline V gene sequence: CDR1 MNHEY, CDR2 SVGAGI.

The CDR3 DNA sequence: TGTGCCAGCAGGTTTAGCGGATACACAGATACGCAGTATTTT. Translation gives CASRFSGYTDTQYF. The rearrangement links TRBV21-1 to TRBJ2-3; the table's D gene call, TRBD2, was not cross checked with the DNA. TRBV21-1 is reported as a pseudogene. The CDR3 totals 14 residues.

The chain combines TRBV29-1 with TRBJ2-3, with TRBD1 matching over 8 bases. After removal of 6 bases from V and 4 bases from J, the junction contained 3 bases not matched to a gene. Germline V CDR1 and CDR2: SQVTM, ANQGSEA. The CDR3 consists of 12 residues. CDR3 protein: CSVDRGADTQYF. CDR3 nucleotides: TGCAGCGTCGACAGGGGCGCAGATACGCAGTATTTT.

The V call is TRBV19, the J call TRBJ2-7; TRBD2 agrees at 8 bases. The CDR3 is 14 residues long. V was pared by 2 bases and J by 3 bases, with 3 bases of the junction left unmatched. Germline CDR1 LNHDA, CDR2 SQIVND (reference sequence). CDR3 loop: CASSIREGHYEQYF. The CDR3 nucleotides are TGTGCCAGTAGTATACGGGAGGGTCACTACGAGCAGTACTTC.

This chain links TRBV5-1 with TRBJ2-2, with 8 bases matching TRBD2. V lost 1 base and J lost 4; bases outside the gene matches: 0. Germline values: CDR1 SGHRS, CDR2 YFSETQ. The CDR3 runs 14 residues. The CDR3: CASSLTSGTGELFF. The CDR3 DNA follows: TGCGCCAGCAGCTTGACTAGCGGCACCGGGGAGCTGTTTTTT.

The chain has TRBV9 and TRBJ1-2; D possibly corresponds to TRBD1 (5 bases). Trimming left V 4 bases short and J 3 bases short, with 16 bases between. Germline V gives CDR1 SGDLS, CDR2 YYNGEE. The CDR3 has 15 residues. The CDR3 DNA is TGTGCCAGCAGCCCCCAGACAGTCCCTGACTATGGCTACACCTTC. It specifies CASSPQTVPDYGYTF.

The chain couples TRBV11-3 to TRBJ2-1; D remains ambiguous. The V gene's germline CDR1 is SGHNT and CDR2 YENEEA. The length of the CDR3 is 14 residues. The germline V and J ends were trimmed by 0 bases and 5 bases, with 8 bases remaining between them. CDR3 sequence: CASSLEGPDNEQFF. In DNA, the CDR3 is TGTGCCAGCAGCTTAGAGGGCCCTGACAATGAGCAGTTCTTC. Together with reference TRBV11-3 and TRBJ2-1, the CDR3 gives the full variable domain: EAGVVQSPRYKIIEKKQPVAFWCNPISGHNTLYWYLQNLGQGPELLIRYENEEAVDDSQLPKDRFSAERLKGVDSTLKIQPAELGDSAVYLCASSLEGPDNEQFFGPGTRLTVL.

This clone was seen only a few times. The rearrangement uses TRBV11-2 and TRBJ2-7; no firm D call. Germline CDR1 SGHAT, CDR2 FQNNGV. This CDR3 contains 13 residues. Trimming took 3 bases from V and 3 from J, leaving 9 bases between them. CDR3 sequence: CASSLSGIYEQYF. The CDR3 nucleotides read TGTGCCAGCAGCTTGTCAGGAATCTACGAGCAGTACTTC.

This clone came up once. The chain employs TRBV9 and TRBJ2-1; D gene ambiguous. Per germline, CDR1 SGDLS and CDR2 YYNGEE. V lost 4 bases, J lost 6 bases, and 23 bases lay in between. This CDR3 comprises 17 residues. The CDR3 region is CASSPLVPGSMPNEQFF. The DNA for the CDR3 is TGTGCCAGCAGCCCATTAGTCCCCGGGTCGATGCCCAATGAGCAGTTCTTC.

V is TRBV6-5 and J is TRBJ2-7; 8 bases map to TRBD2. The CDR3 has 14 residues. Germline CDR1 and CDR2: MNHEY and SVGAGI. V trimming: 5 bases; J trimming: 7 bases; junction bases outside the gene matches: 10. The CDR3 DNA follows: TGTGCCAGCAGTCAAGCGGGAGTCGCGGGTGAGCAGTACTTC. This encodes CASSQAGVAGEQYF.

The chain couples TRBV6-6 to TRBJ1-5; TRBD1 matches at 7 bases. Looked up from germline, CDR1 is MNHNY and CDR2 is SVGAGI (reference sequence). V shed 0 bases, J shed 5 bases, and the junction held 7 bases outside the gene matches. The CDR3 sequence is 16 residues long. This chain's CDR3 is CASSYSNSGGDQPQHF. The CDR3 DNA is TGTGCCAGCAGTTACTCGAATTCAGGGGGTGATCAGCCCCAGCATTTT.

This chain uses TRBV19 with TRBJ2-7; 8 positions agree with TRBD1. Germline CDR1 reads LNHDA; CDR2 reads SQIVND (reference sequence). This CDR3 has 15 residues. With V trimmed by 3 bases and J by 0 bases, 4 bases remained unmatched. The chain's CDR3 is CASSIWTGISYEQYF. The DNA of the CDR3 is TGTGCCAGTAGTATCTGGACAGGGATCTCCTACGAGCAGTACTTC. The complete variable domain, with remaining parts taken from reference TRBV19 and TRBJ2-7, reads DGGITQSPKYLFRKEGQNVTLSCEQNLNHDAMYWYRQDPGQGLRLIYYSQIVNDFQKGDIAEGYSVSREKKESFPLTVTSAQKNPTAFYLCASSIWTGISYEQYFGPGTRLTVT.

This clone came up once. This CDR3 is CASSPQAGGGTDTQYF. The DNA for the CDR3 is TGTGCCAGCAGTCCCCAAGCGGGAGGGGGCACAGATACGCAGTATTTT. The chain links TRBV27 to TRBJ2-3; 10 nucleotides line up with TRBD2. This CDR3 spans 16 amino acids. The ends lost 5 bases at V and 1 base at J; junction bases unmatched: 6. Looked up from germline, CDR1 is MNHEY and CDR2 is SMNVEV (reference sequence).

J is TRBJ2-7 and V is TRBV9, with 8 bases that match TRBD2. Losses at the gene ends were 6 bases for V and 2 bases for J; bases not matched to a gene: 7. The CDR3 runs to 14 residues. CDR1 is SGDLS, CDR2 YYNGEE, per germline. CDR3 region: CASTKSGGPYEQYF. CDR3 bases: TGTGCCAGCACGAAATCGGGAGGGCCCTACGAGCAGTACTTC.

The CDR3 region is CASSTTGGAETQYF. In DNA, the CDR3 is TGTGCCAGCAGTACAACAGGGGGCGCCGAGACCCAGTACTTC. The V gene is TRBV27, the J gene TRBJ2-5; 9 bases agree with TRBD1. The junction had 6 bases not matched to a gene; V was cut back by 5 bases and J by 5 bases. From germline, CDR1 is MNHEY and CDR2 SMNVEV (reference sequence). The CDR3 is 14 amino acids.

This rearrangement joins TRBV4-1 to TRBJ1-5, with D unresolved. CDR3 length: 13 amino acids. Trimming left V 1 base short and J 6 bases short, with 7 bases between. Germline lookup yields CDR1 MGHRA and CDR2 YSYEKL. The CDR3 loop reads CASSQGSGQPQHF. CDR3 sequence (DNA): TGCGCCAGCAGCCAAGGCTCCGGTCAGCCCCAGCATTTT.

The V and J genes are TRBV15 and TRBJ2-7; 7 bases agree with TRBD2. The CDR3 totals 13 residues. Germline CDR1 and CDR2: LNHNV and YYDKDF (reference sequence). With V trimmed by 3 bases and J by 3 bases, 2 bases remained unmatched. The CDR3 loop is CATSRLADYEQYF. The CDR3 region has the DNA TGTGCCACCAGCAGGCTAGCGGACTACGAGCAGTACTTC.

The chain recombines TRBV25-1 with TRBJ2-3, with TRBD2 as a possible D gene (5 bases). Deletions cut 3 bases from V and 0 bases from J, with 7 bases between. In germline, CDR1 is MGHDK, CDR2 SYGVNS. The CDR3 spans 14 residues. Here the CDR3 reads CASSEGGSTDTQYF. The CDR3, as DNA: TGTGCCAGCAGTGAGGGCGGGAGCACAGATACGCAGTATTTT. The entire variable domain, with the rest obtained from reference TRBV25-1 and TRBJ2-3, is as follows: EADIYQTPRYLVIGTGKKITLECSQTMGHDKMYWYQQDPGMELHLIHYSYGVNSTEKGDLSSESTVSRIRTEHFPLTLESARPSHTSQYLCASSEGGSTDTQYFGPGTRLTVL.

The chain carries TRBV5-1 and TRBJ2-5; D not certain. V was trimmed by 0 bases and J by 1 base, leaving 7 bases between them. CDR3 length: 14 residues. Germline CDR1 reads SGHRS; CDR2 reads YFSETQ. The CDR3 is CASSLALIQETQYF. The DNA of the CDR3 is TGCGCCAGCAGCTTGGCACTTATCCAAGAGACCCAGTACTTC.